This TCR beta chain was identified during a study of cytomegalovirus exposure and HLA in healthy donors. Overall study findings and caveats: The study reported that TCR beta sequences accurately predicted HLA-A and HLA-B alleles in most subjects. Roughly uniform depth of sequencing across donors was assumed in presence/absence analyses. Using the classifier, cytomegalovirus status was reportedly diagnosed with high specificity and sensitivity.

The PCR used 60 Vbeta and 13 Jbeta primers. Assay: immunoSEQ multiplex PCR; the TCRdb copy retains only in-frame clones and omits some. The sample data list approximately 80,000 clones. Regarding donors, all were healthy bone marrow donors. With respect to this clone: The antigen is unknown.

Sequencing input: PBMCs. The receptor was derived from a woman between 25 and 40 years old in good health and CMV-seronegative.

In DNA, the CDR3 is TGCGCCAGCAGTTCGACAGCCTCTGGGGCCAACGTCCTGACTTTC. Translating it yields CASSSTASGANVLTF. The V and J genes are TRBV5-1 and TRBJ2-6, with D perhaps matching TRBD1 (5 bases). V lost 5 bases and J 0 bases, leaving 9 bases between the germline ends. This CDR3 contains 15 residues. Per germline, CDR1 SGHRS and CDR2 YFSETQ.